Below, 17 T cell receptor beta chains from the same sample are listed, as sequenced in a study of CD8 T cells in Susac syndrome. Random hexamers primed reverse transcription of about 0.5 to 1 ug RNA. TCRdb reanalysed the immunoSEQ multiplex PCR reads using MiXCR and keeps one entry per CDR3 protein. The data contain roughly 180,000 distinct CDR3 sequences, 90% to 95% of them singletons. Sequenced input: CD4+ T cells from PBMCs. Every receptor here comes from a human donor with multiple sclerosis.

This sequence joins TRBV12-3 or TRBV12-4 and TRBJ2-4; D gene ambiguous. V shed 5 bases and J shed 0 bases, with 11 bases lying between them. The CDR3 has 15 residues. The CDR3 here is CASSHRRLAKNIQYF. The CDR3 nucleotides read TGTGCCAGCAGTCACAGACGACTAGCCAAAAACATTCAGTACTTC.

The gene calls are TRBV15 and TRBJ2-7; either TRBD1 or TRBD2 may fit D (5 bases each). This CDR3 has 17 amino acids. Trimming left V 0 bases short and J 1 base short, with 16 bases between. Germline V lookup: CDR1 LNHNV, CDR2 YYDKDF (reference sequence). The CDR3 sequence is CATSRDGPGGGSYEQYF. CDR3 bases: TGTGCCACCAGCAGAGATGGCCCCGGTGGGGGATCCTACGAGCAGTACTTC.

This sequence joins TRBV29-1 and TRBJ2-5; D is possibly TRBD2 (5 bases). CDR1 is SQVTM and CDR2 is ANQGSEA in the germline V gene. V dropped 4 bases and J dropped 5 bases, with 8 bases sitting between them. The CDR3 runs to 11 residues. This CDR3 reads CSVVRRETQYF. In nucleotides, the CDR3 is TGCAGCGTTGTCCGGAGGGAGACCCAGTACTTC.

CDR3: CASSPPPSTFQDTQYF. In nucleotides, the CDR3 is TGTGCCAGCTCACCCCCTCCCTCGACTTTTCAGGATACGCAGTATTTT. The chain joins TRBV18 to TRBJ2-3; D is uncertain. Germline V gives CDR1 KGHSH, CDR2 LQKENI. Trimming left V 3 bases short and J 6 bases short, with 19 bases between. There are 16 residues in the CDR3. Supplemented by reference TRBV18 and TRBJ2-3, the full variable domain reads NAGVMQNPRHLVRRRGQEARLRCSPMKGHSHVYWYRQLPEEGLKFMVYLQKENIIDESGMPKERFSAEFPKEGPSILRIQQVVRGDSAAYFCASSPPPSTFQDTQYFGPGTRLTVL.

The V gene is TRBV11-2, the J gene TRBJ2-3, with 9 bases aligning to TRBD2. Germline CDR1 SGHAT, CDR2 FQNNGV. After removal of 4 bases from V and 2 bases from J, the junction contained 19 bases not matched to a gene. The CDR3 is 20 residues long. CDR3 nucleotides: TGTGCCAGCAGCTCCCAGAAGCGGGGGGTTTTACCTTATAACACAGATACGCAGTATTTT. It is translated as CASSSQKRGVLPYNTDTQYF.

The chain is built from TRBV12-5 and TRBJ2-3; D unresolved. Looked up from germline, CDR1 is LGHNT and CDR2 is FRNRAP. CDR3 length equals 12 residues. The germline V and J ends were trimmed by 8 bases and 0 bases, with 6 bases remaining between them. The CDR3 region has the DNA TGTGCTAGTAGGTGGAGCACAGATACGCAGTATTTT. Encoded protein: CASRWSTDTQYF.

This clonotype showed up just once. V is TRBV5-1 and J is TRBJ1-6; 10 nucleotides agree with TRBD1. Germline V gene data show CDR1 as SGHRS and CDR2 as YFSETQ. The CDR3 has 12 residues. The V segment lost 3 bases and the J segment 12 bases; nucleotides outside the gene matches: 0. The CDR3 DNA sequence: TGCGCCAGCAGCTGGACAGGGGGACCCCTCCACTTT. Translated, it gives CASSWTGGPLHF.

V gene TRBV30 combines with J gene TRBJ2-3; D possibly corresponds to TRBD2 (6 bases). Trimming removed 3 bases at V and 0 bases at J, with 7 bases between. The CDR3 is 13 residues long. Looked up from germline, CDR1 is GTSNPN and CDR2 is SVGIG (reference sequence). The CDR3 spells CAWRGLSTDTQYF. In DNA form, the CDR3 reads TGTGCCTGGAGGGGACTCAGCACAGATACGCAGTATTTT.

The rearrangement links TRBV5-6 to TRBJ2-5; D ambiguous. The CDR3 spans 13 residues. V shed 1 base and J shed 3 bases, with 7 bases lying between them. Germline V gene sequence: CDR1 SGHDT, CDR2 YYEEEE. The CDR3 loop reads CASSLWAKETQYF. Here the CDR3 DNA reads TGTGCCAGCAGCTTGTGGGCAAAAGAGACCCAGTACTTC.

This chain joins TRBV30 and TRBJ2-6; 8 bases are shared with TRBD1. Germline CDR1 and CDR2: GTSNPN and SVGIG (reference sequence). The trim removed 4 bases at V and 0 bases at J, leaving 5 bases unmatched. The CDR3 loop spans 16 amino acids. CDR3 sequence: CAWTRDRSSGANVLTF. DNA for the CDR3: TGTGCCTGGACCCGGGACAGGTCCTCTGGGGCCAACGTCCTGACTTTC.

The chain uses TRBV28 and TRBJ2-5; D remains unclear. The germline V and J ends were trimmed by 6 bases and 3 bases, with 11 bases remaining between them. The CDR3 sequence is 13 residues long. Germline values: CDR1 MDHEN, CDR2 SYDVKM. DNA for the CDR3: TGTGCCAGCAGCGGCGGACCCGAAGAGACCCAGTACTTC. This sequence encodes CASSGGPEETQYF.

This chain joins TRBV27 and TRBJ1-2; D gene unclear. The germline gives CDR1 MNHEY, CDR2 SMNVEV (reference sequence). V dropped 6 bases and J dropped 4 bases, with 15 bases sitting between them. This CDR3 spans 14 amino acids. CDR3 loop: CASRGSRAGYGYTF. In DNA, the CDR3 is TGTGCCAGCAGAGGGAGTAGGGCCGGCTATGGCTACACCTTC.

The V call is TRBV20-1, the J call TRBJ2-7, with 11 bases that match TRBD1. Germline V CDR1 and CDR2: DFQATT, SNEGSKA (reference sequence). V dropped 6 bases and J dropped 4; count of bases not matched to a gene: 8. CDR3 length equals 14 residues. The CDR3 nucleotides read TGCAGTGCCCCCTTGGACAGGGGGCCATACGAGCAGTACTTC. It encodes CSAPLDRGPYEQYF.

This clonotype was counted once. This chain's CDR3 is CSATTGRYEQYF. Here the CDR3 DNA reads TGCAGTGCTACCACAGGGAGATACGAGCAGTACTTC. The rearrangement joins TRBV20-1 to TRBJ2-7, with a possible D match to TRBD1 (6 bases). Germline V gene lookup returns CDR1 DFQATT and CDR2 SNEGSKA (reference sequence). The CDR3 covers 12 residues. The ends were cut back, 4 bases at V and 4 bases at J, with 11 bases in the middle.

The chain is built from TRBV28 and TRBJ1-3; 7 bases align to TRBD1. CDR3 length equals 16 residues. Unmatched junction bases numbered 12, after V lost 6 bases and J lost 4 bases. Germline lookup yields CDR1 MDHEN and CDR2 SYDVKM. The CDR3 DNA reads as TGTGCCAGCAGCCGACCCCACAGGGGAGCGGGAAACACCATATATTTT. As protein: CASSRPHRGAGNTIYF.

This chain joins TRBV7-2 and TRBJ1-1; D uncertain. V was trimmed by 1 base and J by 1 base, leaving 10 bases between them. The CDR3 totals 15 residues. The germline V gene has CDR1 SGHTA and CDR2 FQGNSA. In DNA form, the CDR3 reads TGTGCCAGCAGCTTAGAATCAAGCAGGAACACTGAAGCTTTCTTT. Translated: CASSLESSRNTEAFF.

The chain has TRBV27 and TRBJ1-1; the match to TRBD1 covers 9 bases. The CDR3 extends over 11 amino acids. The germline CDR1 and CDR2 sequences are MNHEY and SMNVEV (reference sequence). The V and J ends lost 8 bases and 8 bases, in that order; junction bases with no gene match: 3. The CDR3 spells CASRTGGEAFF. The CDR3 DNA is TGTGCCAGCCGAACAGGGGGCGAAGCTTTCTTT.